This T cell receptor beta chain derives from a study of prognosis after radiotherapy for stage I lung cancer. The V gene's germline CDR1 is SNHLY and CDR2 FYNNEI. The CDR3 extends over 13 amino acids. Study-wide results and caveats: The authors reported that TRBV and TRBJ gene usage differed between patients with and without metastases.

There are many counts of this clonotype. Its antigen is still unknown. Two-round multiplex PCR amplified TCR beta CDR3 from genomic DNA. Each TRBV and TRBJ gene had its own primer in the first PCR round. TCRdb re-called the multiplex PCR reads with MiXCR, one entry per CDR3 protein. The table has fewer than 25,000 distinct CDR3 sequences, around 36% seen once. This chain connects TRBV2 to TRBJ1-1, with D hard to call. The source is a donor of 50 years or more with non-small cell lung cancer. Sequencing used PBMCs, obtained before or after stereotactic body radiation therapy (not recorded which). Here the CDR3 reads CADRQTSDTEAFF. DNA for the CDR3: TGTGCAGACCGCCAGACTTCGGACACTGAAGCTTTCTTT.